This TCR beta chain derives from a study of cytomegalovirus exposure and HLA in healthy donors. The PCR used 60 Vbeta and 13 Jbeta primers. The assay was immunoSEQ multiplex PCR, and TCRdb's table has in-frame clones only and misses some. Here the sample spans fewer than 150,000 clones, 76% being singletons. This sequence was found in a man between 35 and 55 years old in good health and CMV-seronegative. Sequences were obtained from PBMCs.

CDR3 region: CASSEVQGTEAFF. CDR3 bases: TGTGCCAGCAGTGAAGTACAGGGGACTGAAGCTTTCTTT. The rearrangement uses TRBV2 and TRBJ1-1; 7 bases match TRBD1. Trimming cost V 1 base and J 5 bases; bases outside gene matches: 1. This CDR3 is 13 amino acids long. In germline, CDR1 is SNHLY, CDR2 FYNNEI.